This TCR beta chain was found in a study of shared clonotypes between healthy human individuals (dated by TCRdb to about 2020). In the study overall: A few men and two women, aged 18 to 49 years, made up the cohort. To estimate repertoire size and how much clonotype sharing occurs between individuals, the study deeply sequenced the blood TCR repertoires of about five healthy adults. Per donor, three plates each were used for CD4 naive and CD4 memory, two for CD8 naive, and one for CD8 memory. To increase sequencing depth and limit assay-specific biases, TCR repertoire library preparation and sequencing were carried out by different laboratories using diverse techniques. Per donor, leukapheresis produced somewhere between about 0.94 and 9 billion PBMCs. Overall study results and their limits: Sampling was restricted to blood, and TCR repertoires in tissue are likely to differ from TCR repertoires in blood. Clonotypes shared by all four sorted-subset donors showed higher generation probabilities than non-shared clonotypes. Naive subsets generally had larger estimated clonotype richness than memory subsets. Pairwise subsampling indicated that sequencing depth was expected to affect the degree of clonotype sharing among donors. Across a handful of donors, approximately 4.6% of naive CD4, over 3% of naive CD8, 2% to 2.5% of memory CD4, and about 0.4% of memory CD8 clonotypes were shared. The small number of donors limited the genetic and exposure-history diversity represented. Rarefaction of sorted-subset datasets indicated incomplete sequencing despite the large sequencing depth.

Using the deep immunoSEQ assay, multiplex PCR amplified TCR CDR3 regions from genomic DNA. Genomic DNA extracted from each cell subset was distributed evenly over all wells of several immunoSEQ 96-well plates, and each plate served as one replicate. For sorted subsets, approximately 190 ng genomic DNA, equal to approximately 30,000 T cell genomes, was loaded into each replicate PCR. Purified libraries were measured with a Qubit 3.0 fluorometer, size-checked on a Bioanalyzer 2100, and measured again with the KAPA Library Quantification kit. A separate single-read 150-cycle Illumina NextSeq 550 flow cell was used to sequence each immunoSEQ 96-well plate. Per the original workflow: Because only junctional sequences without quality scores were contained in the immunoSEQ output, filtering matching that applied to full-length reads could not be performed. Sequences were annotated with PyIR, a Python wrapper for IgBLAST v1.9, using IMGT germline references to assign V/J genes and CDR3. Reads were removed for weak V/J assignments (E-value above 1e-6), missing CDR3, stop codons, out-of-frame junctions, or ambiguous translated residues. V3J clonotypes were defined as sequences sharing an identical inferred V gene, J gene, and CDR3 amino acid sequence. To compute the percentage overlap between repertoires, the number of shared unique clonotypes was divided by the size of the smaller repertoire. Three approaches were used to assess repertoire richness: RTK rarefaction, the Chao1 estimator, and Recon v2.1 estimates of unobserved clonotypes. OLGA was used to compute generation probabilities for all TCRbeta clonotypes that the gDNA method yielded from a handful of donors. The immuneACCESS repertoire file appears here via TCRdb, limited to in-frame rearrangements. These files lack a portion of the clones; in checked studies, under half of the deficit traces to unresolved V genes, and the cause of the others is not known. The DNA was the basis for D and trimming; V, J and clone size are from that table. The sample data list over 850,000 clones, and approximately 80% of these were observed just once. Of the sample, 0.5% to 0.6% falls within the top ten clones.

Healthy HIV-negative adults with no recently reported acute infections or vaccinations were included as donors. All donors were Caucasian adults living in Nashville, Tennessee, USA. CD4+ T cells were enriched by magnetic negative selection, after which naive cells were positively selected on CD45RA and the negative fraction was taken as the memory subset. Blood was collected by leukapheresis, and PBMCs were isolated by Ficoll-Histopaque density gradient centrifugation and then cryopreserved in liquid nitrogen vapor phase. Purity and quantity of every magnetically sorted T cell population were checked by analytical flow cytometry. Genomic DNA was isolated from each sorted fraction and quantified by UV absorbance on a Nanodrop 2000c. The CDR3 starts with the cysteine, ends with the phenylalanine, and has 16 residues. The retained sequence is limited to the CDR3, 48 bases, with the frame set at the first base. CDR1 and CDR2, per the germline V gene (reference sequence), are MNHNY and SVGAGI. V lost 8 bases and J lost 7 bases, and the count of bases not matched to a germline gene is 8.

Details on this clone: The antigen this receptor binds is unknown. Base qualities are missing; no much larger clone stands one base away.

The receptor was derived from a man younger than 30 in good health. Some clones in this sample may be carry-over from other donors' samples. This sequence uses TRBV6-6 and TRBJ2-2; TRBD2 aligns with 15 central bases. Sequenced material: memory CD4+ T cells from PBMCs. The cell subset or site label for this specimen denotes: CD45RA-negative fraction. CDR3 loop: CASQGTSGRFNGELFF. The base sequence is TGTGCCAGCCAGGGGACTAGCGGGAGGTTTAACGGGGAGCTGTTTTTT.